The rows below give T cell receptor beta chains drawn from one sample of a study of T-cell reconstitution after alpha-beta-depleted transplantation in children. TCRdb processed the PCR reads anew with MiXCR; each CDR3 protein has one entry. The repertoire holds just over 950,000 distinct CDR3 sequences, with about 30% as singletons. Source: PBMCs, mostly from graft donor cells, taken 360 days after TCRalphabeta/CD19-depleted stem cell transplant. These receptors originate from a boy under three years old who had a stem cell transplant for SCID, so the T cells may come from the graft donor. The CDR3 runs from the conserved cysteine through the conserved F or W. The D gene is left open where the match is weak. Expanded clones get a size class; other rows say once, few or many, or leave the size out.

cdr3_aa | cdr3_nt | j_call | v_call | clone_size | d_call
CSVDAGAQYF | TGCAGCGTTGATGCGGGGGCGCAGTATTTT | TRBJ2-3 | TRBV29-1 | NA | TRBD2
CASSSRDIQETQYF | TGTGCCAGCAGCTCGCGGGACATCCAAGAGACCCAGTACTTC | TRBJ2-5 | TRBV5-6 | NA | NA
CASSPRGGGGSYEQYF | TGTGCCAGCAGTCCCCGTGGGGGCGGGGGTTCCTACGAGCAGTACTTC | TRBJ2-7 | TRBV12-3/TRBV12-4 | NA | NA
CSARDHTGLTNTGELFF | TGCAGTGCTAGAGATCACACGGGTCTTACGAACACCGGGGAGCTGTTTTTT | TRBJ2-2 | TRBV20-1 | NA | NA
CSAALDGKVAKNIQYF | TGCAGTGCTGCACTGGACGGGAAGGTAGCCAAAAACATTCAGTACTTC | TRBJ2-4 | TRBV20-1 | NA | NA
CAISEGKGQTLNYGYTF | TGTGCCATCAGTGAGGGTAAGGGACAGACGCTTAACTATGGCTACACCTTC | TRBJ1-2 | TRBV10-3 | NA | TRBD1
CASSWRAPNTGELFF | TGTGCCAGCAGCTGGAGGGCCCCGAACACCGGGGAGCTGTTTTTT | TRBJ2-2 | TRBV7-9 | NA | NA
CASSQTRGPQETQYF | TGTGCCAGCAGCCAAACCAGAGGCCCCCAAGAGACCCAGTACTTC | TRBJ2-5 | TRBV4-2 | NA | NA
CSVIRDIVPYEQYF | TGCAGTGTTATCCGGGACATCGTACCATACGAGCAGTACTTC | TRBJ2-7 | TRBV20-1 | NA | NA
CASSLDFIKGPTTYEQYF | TGTGCCAGCAGCTTAGATTTTATTAAGGGACCGACGACCTACGAGCAGTACTTC | TRBJ2-7 | TRBV11-2 | few | NA
CASRDPGAHEQYF | TGTGCCAGCAGGGACCCCGGGGCCCACGAGCAGTACTTC | TRBJ2-7 | TRBV2 | NA | NA
CASTPRQPSYEQYF | TGTGCCAGTACCCCACGACAGCCTTCTTACGAGCAGTACTTC | TRBJ2-7 | TRBV11-2 | NA | NA
CASSQTNTGELFF | TGTGCCAGCAGCCAAACAAACACCGGGGAGCTGTTTTTT | TRBJ2-2 | TRBV3-1 | many | NA
CSASPSGGSLLAQETQYF | TGCAGTGCTAGTCCCAGCGGGGGGTCTCTCTTGGCTCAGGAGACCCAGTACTTC | TRBJ2-5 | TRBV20-1 | NA | TRBD2
CASSQRVGGSYEQYF | TGTGCCAGCAGCCAAAGAGTGGGGGGCTCCTACGAGCAGTACTTC | TRBJ2-7 | TRBV7-6 | few | NA
CASSLAVGTAQETQYF | TGTGCCAGCAGCTTGGCGGTAGGGACAGCACAAGAGACCCAGTACTTC | TRBJ2-5 | TRBV5-6 | NA | TRBD1
CAWSPRRVGNEQFF | TGTGCCTGGAGTCCTAGAAGGGTCGGGAATGAGCAGTTCTTC | TRBJ2-1 | TRBV30 | NA | NA
CSAKGVGQIYGYTF | TGCAGTGCTAAAGGAGTCGGCCAGATTTATGGCTACACCTTC | TRBJ1-2 | TRBV20-1 | NA | NA
CSAYPGLTKYTQYF | TGCAGTGCTTATCCGGGACTAACGAAATATACGCAGTATTTT | TRBJ2-3 | TRBV20-1 | NA | TRBD2
CASSIQGTDNEQFF | TGTGCCAGTAGTATACAGGGGACGGACAATGAGCAGTTCTTC | TRBJ2-1 | TRBV19 | NA | NA
CASSPLDGEETQYF | TGCGCCAGCAGCCCACTGGACGGGGAAGAGACCCAGTACTTC | TRBJ2-5 | TRBV5-1 | few | NA
CSVGGASGETQYF | TGCAGCGTTGGGGGGGCTAGCGGAGAGACCCAGTACTTC | TRBJ2-5 | TRBV29-1 | many | NA
CSASPSGQKAYEQYF | TGCAGTGCTAGCCCATCCGGACAGAAGGCCTACGAGCAGTACTTC | TRBJ2-7 | TRBV20-1 | NA | NA